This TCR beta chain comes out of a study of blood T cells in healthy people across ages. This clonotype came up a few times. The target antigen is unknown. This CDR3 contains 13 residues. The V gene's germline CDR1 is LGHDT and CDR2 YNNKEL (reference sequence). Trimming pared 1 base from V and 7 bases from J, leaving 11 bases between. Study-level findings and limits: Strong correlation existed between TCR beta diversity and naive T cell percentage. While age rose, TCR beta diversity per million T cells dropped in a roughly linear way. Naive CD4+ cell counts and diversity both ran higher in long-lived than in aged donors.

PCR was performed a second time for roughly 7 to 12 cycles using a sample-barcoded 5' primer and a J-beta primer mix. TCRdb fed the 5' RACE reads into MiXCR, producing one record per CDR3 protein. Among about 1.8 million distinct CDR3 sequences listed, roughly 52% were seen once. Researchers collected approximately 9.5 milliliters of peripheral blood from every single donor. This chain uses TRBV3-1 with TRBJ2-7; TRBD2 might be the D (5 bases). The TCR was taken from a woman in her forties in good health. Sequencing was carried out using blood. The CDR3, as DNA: TGTGCCAGCAGCCAAGGTGACGGACTTGAGCAGTACTTC. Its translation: CASSQGDGLEQYF.